This TCR beta chain is drawn from a study of response to subunit inactivated influenza vaccine (dated by TCRdb to the late 2010s). At the level of the whole study: The study used deep quantitative T cell receptor repertoire profiling to track responses to a trivalent subunit inactivated influenza vaccine.

The research as a whole found: It was suggested by the authors that each seasonal influenza vaccination may recruit only a limited number of new T cells.

The CDR3, from cysteine to phenylalanine, totals 14 residues. Solely the CDR3 DNA is kept, with 42 bases framed from the first base. V loses 2 bases, J loses 6 bases, and the germline ends lie 13 bases apart. The germline V gene supplies CDR1 SGHTA and CDR2 FQGNSA. This clonotype has only a few counts. The antigen it recognizes is unknown. Base-call qualities are not available, and no considerably larger clone is one nucleotide away. Library method: RT-PCR. The instrument given in TCRdb is Illumina HiSeq 2500. The public reads were reanalyzed by TCRdb: fastp trimming at Q25, MiXCR alignment, in-frame beta chains only. Entries are consolidated by CDR3 protein sequence, retaining the most common genes and DNA. The table for this sample lists 750,000 to 850,000 distinct CDR3 sequences; approximately 17% of them were counted only once. 11% of the sample belongs to the ten largest clones.

The sequence links TRBV7-2 to TRBJ1-1; a weak D assignment points to TRBD1 (6 bases agree). The sample here was PBMCs from blood, taken roughly 5 days after vaccination. This TCR was sampled from a man aged 50 to 60 who received an inactivated influenza vaccine. Donor details come from another sample of the same person, matched by shared clones. The bases are TGTGCCAGCAGCTTAAACTCAGGGGCGGCTGAAGCTTTCTTT. Its amino acids are CASSLNSGAAEAFF.